This T cell receptor beta chain was identified in a study of vaccination effects on CD4 cells after COVID-19. Sequencing used immunoSEQ multiplex PCR; TCRdb keeps in-frame clones, though not all of them. This table has approximately 23,000 clones, more than 60% appearing once. Within the ViraFEST assay, antigen-specific CD4+ T cells underwent expansion with viral peptide pools prior to sequencing. The culture ran for 10 days before CD4+ T cells were isolated. Vaccine administered to participants consisted of two doses of either BNT162b2 or mRNA-1273. Points on this clone: The antigen remains undetermined.

The CDR3 length is 13 residues. With V trimmed by 5 bases and J by 5 bases, 5 bases remained unmatched. From germline, CDR1 is SGHAT and CDR2 FQNNGV. Overall study results and limits: Late after vaccination, infection- and vaccine-induced clones showed marked clonal contraction.

This sample comprised CD4+ T cells from PBMCs cultured with SARS-CoV-2 spike peptides, obtained after COVID-19 vaccination. The rearrangement uses TRBV11-2 and TRBJ2-5; 7 bases line up with TRBD1. The clonotype comes from a human donor who received a COVID-19 vaccine. The CDR3 protein is CASSPGTVETQYF. The CDR3 region has the DNA TGTGCCAGCAGCCCTGGGACAGTTGAGACCCAGTACTTC. The full variable domain, its missing parts supplied by reference TRBV11-2 and TRBJ2-5, is EAGVAQSPRYKIIEKRQSVAFWCNPISGHATLYWYQQILGQGPKLLIQFQNNGVVDDSQLPKDRFSAERLKGVDSTLKIQPAKLEDSAVYLCASSPGTVETQYFGPGTRLLVL.